Listed below are T cell receptor beta chains from one sample, sequenced in a study of T-cell reconstitution after alpha-beta-depleted transplantation in children. One entry per CDR3 protein results from TCRdb running MiXCR on the PCR reads. This sample yields about 110,000 distinct CDR3 sequences, of which about 6.4% are seen a single time; about 23% belongs to the top ten. The starting material was PBMCs, mostly from graft donor cells, obtained 360 days after TCRalphabeta/CD19-depleted stem cell transplant. All receptors come from a male patient aged 2-15 years who had a stem cell transplant for acute lymphoblastic leukemia, so the T cells may come from the graft donor. Each CDR3 is given with its conserved first and last residue. The D gene is left open where the match is weak. The size field is filled for only some rows; it gives once, few, many or a size class.

few	TRBV27	TRBJ1-2	NA	CASSHGSHLRGYTF	TGTGCCAGCAGCCACGGCTCTCATCTGAGAGGCTACACCTTC
NA	TRBV4-3	TRBJ2-5	NA	CASSQDGRMRETQYF	TGCGCCAGCAGCCAAGATGGCAGGATGAGGGAGACCCAGTACTTC
many	TRBV7-8	TRBJ2-1	NA	CASSFTRGNEQFF	TGTGCCAGCAGCTTTACTCGGGGCAATGAGCAGTTCTTC
many	TRBV6-2/TRBV6-3	TRBJ1-1	NA	CASSPLGTTSEAFF	TGTGCCAGCAGCCCCCTAGGGACAACTAGTGAAGCTTTCTTT
many	TRBV7-2	TRBJ2-3	NA	CASSYRQGTDTQYF	TGTGCCAGCAGCTATAGACAGGGCACAGATACGCAGTATTTT
many	TRBV27	TRBJ2-7	NA	CASSWRGGQSEQYF	TGTGCCAGCAGTTGGCGGGGTGGACAATCCGAGCAGTACTTC
NA	TRBV7-8	TRBJ1-6	TRBD1	CASSLVGQGSPLHF	TGTGCCAGCAGCTTAGTCGGACAGGGCTCCCCCCTCCACTTT
many	TRBV15	TRBJ1-1	NA	CATSRETVVRTEAFF	TGTGCCACCAGCAGAGAGACGGTTGTAAGAACTGAAGCTTTCTTT
NA	TRBV3-1	TRBJ2-5	NA	CASSQERDLQETQYF	TGTGCCAGCAGCCAAGAGAGGGACCTCCAAGAGACCCAGTACTTC
many	TRBV18	TRBJ2-7	TRBD1	CASSGDRGREQYF	TGTGCCAGCTCTGGGGACAGGGGTCGCGAGCAGTACTTC
NA	TRBV11-1	TRBJ2-5	NA	CASSLADQHGETQYF	TGTGCCAGCAGCTTAGCGGACCAGCATGGAGAGACCCAGTACTTC
many	TRBV6-5	TRBJ2-7	TRBD2	CASSPPGTSGTYEQYF	TGTGCCAGCAGTCCTCCCGGGACTAGCGGGACCTACGAGCAGTACTTC
many	TRBV28	TRBJ2-1	NA	CASTGSPNEQFF	TGTGCCAGCACGGGTTCTCCAAATGAGCAGTTCTTC
many	TRBV7-9	TRBJ2-7	NA	CASSLVGGGPYEQYF	TGTGCCAGCAGCTTAGTAGGGGGGGGCCCCTACGAGCAGTACTTC
NA	TRBV20-1	TRBJ2-5	NA	CSARLTRTQYF	TGCAGTGCTAGACTAACCCGGACCCAGTACTTC
many	TRBV27	TRBJ2-6	TRBD2	CASSLRGLPPSGRQFSGANVLTF	TGTGCCAGCAGTTTAAGGGGCCTCCCTCCTAGCGGGAGGCAATTCTCTGGGGCCAACGTCCTGACTTTC
many	TRBV4-3	TRBJ2-3	TRBD1	CASSQGDSTGDRDTQYF	TGCGCCAGCAGCCAAGGGGACTCGACAGGGGATAGAGATACGCAGTATTTT
few	TRBV6-2/TRBV6-3	TRBJ1-1	NA	CASIDEGDAEAFF	TGTGCCAGCATCGACGAGGGGGACGCTGAAGCTTTCTTT